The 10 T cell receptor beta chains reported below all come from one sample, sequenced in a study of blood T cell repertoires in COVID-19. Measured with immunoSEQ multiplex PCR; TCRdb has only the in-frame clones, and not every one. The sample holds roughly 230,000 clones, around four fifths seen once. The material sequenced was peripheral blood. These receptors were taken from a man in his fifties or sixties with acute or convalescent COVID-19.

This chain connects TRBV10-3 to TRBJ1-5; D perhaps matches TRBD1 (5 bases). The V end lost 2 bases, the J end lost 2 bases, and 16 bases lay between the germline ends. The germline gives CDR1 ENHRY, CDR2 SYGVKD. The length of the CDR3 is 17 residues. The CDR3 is CAISERGAAMGNQPQHF. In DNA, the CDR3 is TGTGCCATCAGTGAGCGTGGGGCAGCTATGGGCAATCAGCCCCAGCATTTT.

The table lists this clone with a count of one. The CDR3 is CASSRGQGNYGYTF. As DNA, the CDR3 is TGTGCCAGTAGCAGAGGACAGGGGAACTATGGCTACACCTTC. The chain combines TRBV19 with TRBJ1-2; 9 positions agree with TRBD1. The germline CDR1 and CDR2 sequences are LNHDA and SQIVND (reference sequence). Trimming cost V 6 bases and J 2 bases; bases outside gene matches: 4. The CDR3 consists of 14 residues.

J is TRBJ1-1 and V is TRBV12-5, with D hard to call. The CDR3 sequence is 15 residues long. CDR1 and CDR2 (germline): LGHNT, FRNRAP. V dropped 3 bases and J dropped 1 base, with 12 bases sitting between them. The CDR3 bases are TGTGCTAGTGGTTTATCCAATGGAGGGAACACTGAAGCTTTCTTT. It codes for CASGLSNGGNTEAFF. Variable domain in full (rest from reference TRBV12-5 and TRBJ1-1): DARVTQTPRHKVTEMGQEVTMRCQPILGHNTVFWYRQTMMQGLELLAYFRNRAPLDDSGMPKDRFSAEMPDATLATLKIQPSEPRDSAVYFCASGLSNGGNTEAFFGQGTRLTVV.

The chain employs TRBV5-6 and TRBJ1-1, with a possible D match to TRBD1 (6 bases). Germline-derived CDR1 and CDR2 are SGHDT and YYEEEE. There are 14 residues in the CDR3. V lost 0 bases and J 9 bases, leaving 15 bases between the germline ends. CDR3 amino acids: CASSLVSGQGKAFF. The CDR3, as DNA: TGTGCCAGCAGCTTGGTCAGCGGCCAGGGGAAAGCTTTCTTT.

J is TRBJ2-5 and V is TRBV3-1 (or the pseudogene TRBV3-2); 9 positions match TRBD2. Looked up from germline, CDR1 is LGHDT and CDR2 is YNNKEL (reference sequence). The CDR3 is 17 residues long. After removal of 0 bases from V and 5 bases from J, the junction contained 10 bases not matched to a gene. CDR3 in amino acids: CASSQEAIAGALETQYF. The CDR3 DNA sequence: TGTGCCAGCAGCCAAGAAGCAATAGCGGGAGCTCTGGAGACCCAGTACTTC.

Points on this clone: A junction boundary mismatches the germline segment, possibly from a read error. In DNA form, the CDR3 reads TGTGCTAGCAGCCCACCAGGGTCTGGGGCCAACGTCCTGACTTTC. Protein: CASSPPGSGANVLTF. The J gene is TRBJ2-6, the V gene TRBV7-7; D is perhaps TRBD1 (5 bases). Looked up from germline, CDR1 is SSHAT and CDR2 is FNYEAQ (reference sequence). There are 15 residues in the CDR3.

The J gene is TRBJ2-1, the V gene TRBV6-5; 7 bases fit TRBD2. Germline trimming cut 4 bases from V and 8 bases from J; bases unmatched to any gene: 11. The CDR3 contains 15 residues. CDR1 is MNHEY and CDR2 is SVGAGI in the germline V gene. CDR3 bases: TGTGCCAGCAGTTTCAAACCGACTAGCTTCGATGAGCAGTTCTTC. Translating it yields CASSFKPTSFDEQFF.

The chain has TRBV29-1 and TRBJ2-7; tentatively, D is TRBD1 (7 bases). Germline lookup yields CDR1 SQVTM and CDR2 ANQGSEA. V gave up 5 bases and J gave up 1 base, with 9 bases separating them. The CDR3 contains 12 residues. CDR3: CSVSGGSYEQYF. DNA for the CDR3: TGCAGCGTTTCAGGGGGGTCCTACGAGCAGTACTTC.

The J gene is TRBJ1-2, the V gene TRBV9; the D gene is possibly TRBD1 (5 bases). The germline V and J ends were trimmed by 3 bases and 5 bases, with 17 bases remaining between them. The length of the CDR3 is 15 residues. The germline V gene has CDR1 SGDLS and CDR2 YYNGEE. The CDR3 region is CASSGPHRPLYGYTF. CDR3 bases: TGTGCCAGCAGCGGCCCTCACAGGCCCCTTTATGGCTACACCTTC.

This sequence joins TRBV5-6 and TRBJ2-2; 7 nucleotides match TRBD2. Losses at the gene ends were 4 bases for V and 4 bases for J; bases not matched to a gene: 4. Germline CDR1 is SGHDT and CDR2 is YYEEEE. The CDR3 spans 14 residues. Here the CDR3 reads CASSRGRPTGELFF. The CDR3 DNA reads TGTGCCAGCAGCCGCGGGAGACCCACCGGGGAGCTGTTTTTT.